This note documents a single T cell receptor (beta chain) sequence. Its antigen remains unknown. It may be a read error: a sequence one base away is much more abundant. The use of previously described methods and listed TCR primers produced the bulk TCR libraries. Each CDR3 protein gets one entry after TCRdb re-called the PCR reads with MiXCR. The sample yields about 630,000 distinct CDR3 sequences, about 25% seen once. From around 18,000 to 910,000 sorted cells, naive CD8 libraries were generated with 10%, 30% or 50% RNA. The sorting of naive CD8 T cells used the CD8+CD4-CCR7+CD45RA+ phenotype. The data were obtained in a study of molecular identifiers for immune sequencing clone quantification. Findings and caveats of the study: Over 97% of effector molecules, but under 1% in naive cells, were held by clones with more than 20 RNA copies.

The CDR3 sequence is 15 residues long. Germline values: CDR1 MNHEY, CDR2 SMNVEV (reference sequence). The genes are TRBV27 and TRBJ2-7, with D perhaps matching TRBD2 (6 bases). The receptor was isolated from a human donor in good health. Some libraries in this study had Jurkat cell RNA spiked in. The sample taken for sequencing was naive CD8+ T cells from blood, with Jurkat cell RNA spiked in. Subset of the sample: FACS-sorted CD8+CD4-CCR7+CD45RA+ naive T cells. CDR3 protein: CASSSPGLGSYEQCF. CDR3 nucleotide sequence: TGTGCCAGCAGTTCGCCGGGACTGGGGTCCTACGAGCAGTGCTTC.